This T cell receptor beta chain was identified during a study of cytomegalovirus exposure and HLA in healthy donors. Points on this clone: Its antigen is still unknown.

Primers for the PCR totalled 60 Vbeta and 13 Jbeta. TCRdb's copy holds only in-frame clones and misses some; the assay was immunoSEQ multiplex PCR. The data show about 100,000 clones, approximately 85% seen once. This CDR3 comprises 16 residues. Germline CDR1 ENHRY, CDR2 SYGVKD. J lost 9 bases, V lost 10 bases, and 17 bases had no gene match. Study-level findings and limits: Specificity for CMV antigens was confirmed in vitro for three of the CMV-associated chains. In a later analysis, TCR beta V- and J-gene trimming was associated with a missense DCLRE1C variant. Per a prior analysis, the majority of TCR beta V segments were productive roughly 90% or roughly 30% of the time.

The TCR sequence derives from a young man in good health and CMV-seronegative. Sequencing was done on a sample of PBMCs. The V call is TRBV10-3, the J call TRBJ2-3; 12 bases are a match to TRBD2. The CDR3, as DNA: TGTGCCACAGCGGGGGGATCTAGCGGGGGGGCACGAACGCAGTATTTT. Protein: CATAGGSSGGARTQYF.